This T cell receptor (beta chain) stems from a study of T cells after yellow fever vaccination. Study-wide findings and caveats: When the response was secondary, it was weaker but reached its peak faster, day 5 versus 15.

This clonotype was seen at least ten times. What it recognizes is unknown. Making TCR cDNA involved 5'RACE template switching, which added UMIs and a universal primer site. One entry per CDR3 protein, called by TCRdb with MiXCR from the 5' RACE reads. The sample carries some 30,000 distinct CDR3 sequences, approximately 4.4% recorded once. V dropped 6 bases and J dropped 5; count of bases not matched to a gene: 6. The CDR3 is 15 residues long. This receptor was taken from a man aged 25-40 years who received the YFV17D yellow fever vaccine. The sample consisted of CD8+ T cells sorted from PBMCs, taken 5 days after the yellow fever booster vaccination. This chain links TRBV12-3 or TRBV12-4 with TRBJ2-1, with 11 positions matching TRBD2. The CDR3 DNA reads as TGTGCCAGCAGGGCGGGACTAGCGGAGGACAATGAGCAGTTCTTC. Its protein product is CASRAGLAEDNEQFF.